Below, 24 T cell receptor beta chains from the same sample are listed, as sequenced in a study of neurological immune-mediated disorders. A single record per CDR3 protein comes from TCRdb applying MiXCR to the 5' RACE reads. The sample holds about 50,000 distinct CDR3 sequences, over 9% seen once. Sequenced: PBMCs. Source of these receptors: a middle-aged woman with HTLV-1-associated myelopathy (HAM/TSP).

In its sample, this clonotype was seen many times. The rearrangement links TRBV4-3 to TRBJ2-5, with D tentatively TRBD1 or TRBD2 (5 bases each). From germline, CDR1 is LGHNA and CDR2 YSLEER. V lost 0 bases and J lost 1, with 12 bases in between. The length of the CDR3 is 16 residues. The CDR3 here is CASSQEVTGTQETQYF. The CDR3 DNA is TGCGCCAGCAGCCAAGAAGTTACCGGGACCCAAGAGACCCAGTACTTC.

This clonotype was seen at least ten times. The chain couples TRBV6-6 to TRBJ1-1; 8 nucleotides agree with TRBD1. The junction had 3 bases not matched to a gene; V was cut back by 5 bases and J by 4 bases. CDR3 length: 13 amino acids. Germline CDR1 MNHNY, CDR2 SVGAGI (reference sequence). CDR3 protein: CASSDTGGTEAFF. In nucleotides, the CDR3 is TGTGCCAGCAGTGACACAGGGGGCACTGAAGCTTTCTTT.

This clonotype was detected ten times or more. The rearrangement links TRBV18 to TRBJ2-3; D remains ambiguous. Germline V gives CDR1 KGHSH, CDR2 LQKENI. Trimming removed 0 bases from V and 7 bases from J, with 11 bases in between. This CDR3 region has 14 residues. This CDR3 reads CASSPPSGPNTQYF. DNA of the CDR3: TGTGCCAGCTCACCACCGTCGGGCCCCAATACGCAGTATTTT.

Ten or more counts support this clonotype. J is TRBJ2-7 and V is TRBV4-1; D not certain. Trimming left V 0 bases short and J 6 bases short, with 15 bases between. Germline V CDR1 and CDR2: MGHRA, YSYEKL. CDR3 length: 15 amino acids. CDR3: CASSQDPGVRAEQYF. CDR3 DNA: TGCGCCAGCAGCCAAGATCCCGGAGTTAGGGCCGAGCAGTACTTC.

In its sample, this clonotype was seen many times. The chain has TRBV9 and TRBJ2-2, with D possibly TRBD1 on 5 matching bases. CDR3 size: 20 residues. V lost 0 bases and J lost 4, with 25 bases in between. The germline gives CDR1 SGDLS, CDR2 YYNGEE. The CDR3 spells CASSVATPLFEGALTGELFF. CDR3 coding DNA: TGTGCCAGCAGCGTAGCTACCCCCCTCTTCGAAGGGGCCCTCACCGGGGAGCTGTTTTTT.

This clonotype was recorded many times. This CDR3 is CASSSPASWSSYNEQFF. CDR3 DNA: TGTGCCAGCAGCTCCCCCGCTAGCTGGAGCTCCTACAATGAGCAGTTCTTC. The chain recombines TRBV5-6 with TRBJ2-1; TRBD2 might be the D (5 bases). CDR3 length: 17 amino acids. V was cut by 3 bases and J by 0 bases, with 16 bases left in between. Per the germline V gene, CDR1 is SGHDT and CDR2 is YYEEEE. The whole variable domain, remainder taken from reference TRBV5-6 and TRBJ2-1, is DAGVTQSPTHLIKTRGQQVTLRCSPKSGHDTVSWYQQALGQGPQFIFQYYEEEERQRGNFPDRFSGHQFPNYSSELNVNALLLGDSALYLCASSSPASWSSYNEQFFGPGTRLTVL.

This sequence joins TRBV10-2 and TRBJ1-5, with TRBD1 as a possible D gene (5 bases). Trimming removed 3 bases at V and 2 bases at J, with 8 bases between. Germline V gene sequence: CDR1 WSHSY, CDR2 SAAADI. The CDR3 has 14 amino acids. The CDR3 here is CASSDRAGNQPQHF. The CDR3 bases are TGCGCCAGCAGTGACAGGGCGGGCAATCAGCCCCAGCATTTT.

This clonotype was picked up many times. The V gene is TRBV5-1, the J gene TRBJ2-7; D remains ambiguous. V was trimmed by 2 bases and J by 2 bases, leaving 11 bases between them. The CDR3 consists of 14 residues. Per the germline V gene, CDR1 is SGHRS and CDR2 is YFSETQ. DNA for the CDR3: TGCGCCAGCAGCTTTCTCGGCGGCACCTACGAGCAGTACTTC. Translated: CASSFLGGTYEQYF. The full variable domain, in which reference TRBV5-1 and TRBJ2-7 provide the parts outside the CDR3, is KAGVTQTPRYLIKTRGQQVTLSCSPISGHRSVSWYQQTPGQGLQFLFEYFSETQRNKGNFPGRFSGRQFSNSRSEMNVSTLELGDSALYLCASSFLGGTYEQYFGPGTRLTVT.

This clonotype was counted at least ten times. This sequence joins TRBV2 and TRBJ2-7; the match to TRBD1 covers 11 bases. CDR1 and CDR2 from the germline V gene are SNHLY and FYNNEI. There are 15 residues in the CDR3. V dropped 6 bases and J dropped 3; count of bases not matched to a gene: 7. CDR3 sequence reads: CASRGPGTGGYEQYF. CDR3 sequence (DNA): TGTGCCAGCAGAGGTCCCGGGACAGGGGGCTACGAGCAGTACTTC.

The table lists this clonotype with many counts. The V gene is TRBV12-5, the J gene TRBJ1-5; 10 nucleotides align to TRBD1. The CDR3 runs to 16 residues. CDR1 LGHNT and CDR2 FRNRAP come from the germline V gene. J was trimmed by 7 bases and V by 2 bases; bases with no gene match: 8. In DNA form, the CDR3 reads TGTGCTAGTGGTTTGATCCTCGGACAGGGGGGGCAGCCCCAGCATTTT. Amino acid sequence: CASGLILGQGGQPQHF.

This clonotype was counted many times. The chain carries TRBV6-6 and TRBJ2-2, with 8 bases that match TRBD1. This CDR3 comprises 15 residues. Germline V gene lookup returns CDR1 MNHNY and CDR2 SVGAGI (reference sequence). V lost 7 bases, J lost 1 base, and 5 bases stayed unmatched. The CDR3 spells CASTNGQGNTGELFF. CDR3 bases: TGTGCCAGCACCAACGGACAGGGGAACACCGGGGAGCTGTTTTTT.

This clonotype has a count of ten or more. The V and J genes are TRBV5-1 and TRBJ1-3, with D possibly TRBD1 on 5 matching bases. V was trimmed by 0 bases and J by 14 bases, leaving 15 bases between them. From germline, CDR1 is SGHRS and CDR2 YFSETQ. The CDR3 consists of 13 residues. CDR3 protein: CASSLAGREGLYF. The CDR3 bases are TGCGCCAGCAGCTTGGCTGGCAGGGAGGGGCTATATTTT.

This clonotype has just a few counts. This rearrangement joins TRBV5-1 to TRBJ1-1, with 8 bases fitting TRBD1. The V segment lost 3 bases and the J segment 1 base; nucleotides outside the gene matches: 2. This CDR3 spans 14 amino acids. In germline, CDR1 is SGHRS, CDR2 YFSETQ. The chain's CDR3 is CASSSDRGNTEAFF. Written as DNA, the CDR3 is TGCGCCAGCAGCTCTGACAGGGGGAACACTGAAGCTTTCTTT.

In the case of this clonotype: The germline gene is not matched at one end of the junction; a read error may be the cause. The CDR3 region has the DNA TGTGCCAGCCGTGATACCAATTCACCACTCCACTTT. It translates to CASRDTNSPLHF. J is TRBJ1-6 and V is TRBV2; D is unresolved. The CDR3 has 12 amino acids. The germline V gene has CDR1 SNHLY and CDR2 FYNNEI.

The table lists this clonotype with many counts. The chain combines TRBV20-1 with TRBJ2-7; 11 bases line up with TRBD2. This CDR3 has 16 amino acids. Germline values: CDR1 DFQATT, CDR2 SNEGSKA (reference sequence). V shed 4 bases, J shed 1 base, and the junction held 9 bases outside the gene matches. Written as DNA, the CDR3 is TGCAGTGCTACATATAGCGGGGGGGCACTTTCCTACGAGCAGTACTTC. Translating gives CSATYSGGALSYEQYF.

The sample holds many counts of this clonotype. The chain joins TRBV10-3 to TRBJ2-1; D unclear. The CDR3 covers 11 residues. Germline V gene data show CDR1 as ENHRY and CDR2 as SYGVKD. The ends were cut back, 4 bases at V and 5 bases at J, with 3 bases in the middle. The CDR3 loop is CAISADNEQFF. CDR3 in DNA: TGTGCCATCAGTGCTGACAATGAGCAGTTCTTC.

Ten or more counts support this clonotype. The J gene is TRBJ2-2, the V gene TRBV10-1; weak D call: TRBD1 (5 bases). CDR1 is WNHNN, CDR2 SYGVQD, per germline (reference sequence). This CDR3 is 15 amino acids long. Trimming took 3 bases from V and 3 from J, leaving 11 bases between them. This CDR3 is CASSEGALDTGELFF. The CDR3 DNA reads as TGCGCCAGCAGTGAAGGGGCGCTAGACACCGGGGAGCTGTTTTTT.

This clonotype has ten or more counts. The chain carries TRBV7-2 and TRBJ2-3; D gene unclear. Germline CDR1 SGHTA, CDR2 FQGNSA. V was cut by 1 base and J by 0 bases, with 5 bases left in between. This CDR3 has 14 amino acids. The CDR3 DNA is TGTGCCAGCAGCTTAGGAGCTAGCACAGATACGCAGTATTTT. Its protein is CASSLGASTDTQYF.

This clonotype was detected ten times or more. The chain is built from TRBV30 and TRBJ2-7; 7 bases are a match to TRBD2. V gave up 3 bases and J gave up 2 bases; unmatched junction bases: 7. From germline, CDR1 is GTSNPN and CDR2 SVGIG (reference sequence). This CDR3 is 14 amino acids long. In DNA form, the CDR3 reads TGTGCCTGGAGGAGCCCGGGGGGAACCTACGAGCAGTACTTC. Translated, it gives CAWRSPGGTYEQYF.

This clonotype was detected many times. The chain is built from TRBV6-2 or TRBV6-3 and TRBJ2-2; tentative D call: TRBD1 (6 bases). The CDR3 runs to 19 residues. Between the trimmed V and J ends, which lost 6 bases and 2 bases, there was a span of 25 bases. Germline CDR1 is MNHEY and CDR2 is SVGEGT. The CDR3 loop is CASSPPGHRVGQNTGELFF. CDR3 nucleotide sequence: TGTGCCAGCAGCCCCCCAGGACACAGGGTAGGGCAAAACACCGGGGAGCTGTTTTTT.

The rearrangement links TRBV5-1 to TRBJ1-4; possibly TRBD1 for D (5 bases). The CDR3 has 15 amino acids. The V end lost 0 bases, the J end lost 7 bases, and 13 bases lay between the germline ends. CDR1 and CDR2 from the germline V gene are SGHRS and YFSETQ. CDR3 protein: CASSLDQGGTEKLFF. CDR3 coding DNA: TGCGCCAGCAGCTTGGACCAGGGTGGGACTGAAAAACTGTTTTTT.

This chain joins TRBV2 and TRBJ1-4, with D possibly being TRBD1 (5 bases). This CDR3 spans 14 amino acids. With 1 base removed from V and 11 bases from J, the gap between germline ends came to 14 bases. Germline CDR1 is SNHLY and CDR2 is FYNNEI. CDR3 nucleotide sequence: TGTGCCAGCAGTGAAGTGGGACTACGGGGGAAACTGTTTTTT. It encodes CASSEVGLRGKLFF.

This clonotype was seen many times. The rearrangement joins TRBV11-3 to TRBJ2-3, with D unclear. The CDR3 covers 14 residues. From germline, CDR1 is SGHNT and CDR2 YENEEA. Trimming removed 5 bases from V and 1 base from J, with 10 bases in between. The CDR3, as DNA: TGTGCCAGCAGCCCCCAGTACCGCACAGATACGCAGTATTTT. Residues: CASSPQYRTDTQYF.

This clonotype was recorded many times. This chain uses TRBV5-6 with TRBJ1-6; D might be TRBD1 (6 bases). CDR1 and CDR2 from the germline V gene are SGHDT and YYEEEE. The CDR3 is 17 amino acids. Trimming removed 3 bases at V and 6 bases at J, with 19 bases between. CDR3 protein: CASSSTGRAGGNSPLHF. CDR3 bases: TGTGCCAGCAGCTCAACAGGGAGGGCAGGAGGTAATTCACCCCTCCACTTT.